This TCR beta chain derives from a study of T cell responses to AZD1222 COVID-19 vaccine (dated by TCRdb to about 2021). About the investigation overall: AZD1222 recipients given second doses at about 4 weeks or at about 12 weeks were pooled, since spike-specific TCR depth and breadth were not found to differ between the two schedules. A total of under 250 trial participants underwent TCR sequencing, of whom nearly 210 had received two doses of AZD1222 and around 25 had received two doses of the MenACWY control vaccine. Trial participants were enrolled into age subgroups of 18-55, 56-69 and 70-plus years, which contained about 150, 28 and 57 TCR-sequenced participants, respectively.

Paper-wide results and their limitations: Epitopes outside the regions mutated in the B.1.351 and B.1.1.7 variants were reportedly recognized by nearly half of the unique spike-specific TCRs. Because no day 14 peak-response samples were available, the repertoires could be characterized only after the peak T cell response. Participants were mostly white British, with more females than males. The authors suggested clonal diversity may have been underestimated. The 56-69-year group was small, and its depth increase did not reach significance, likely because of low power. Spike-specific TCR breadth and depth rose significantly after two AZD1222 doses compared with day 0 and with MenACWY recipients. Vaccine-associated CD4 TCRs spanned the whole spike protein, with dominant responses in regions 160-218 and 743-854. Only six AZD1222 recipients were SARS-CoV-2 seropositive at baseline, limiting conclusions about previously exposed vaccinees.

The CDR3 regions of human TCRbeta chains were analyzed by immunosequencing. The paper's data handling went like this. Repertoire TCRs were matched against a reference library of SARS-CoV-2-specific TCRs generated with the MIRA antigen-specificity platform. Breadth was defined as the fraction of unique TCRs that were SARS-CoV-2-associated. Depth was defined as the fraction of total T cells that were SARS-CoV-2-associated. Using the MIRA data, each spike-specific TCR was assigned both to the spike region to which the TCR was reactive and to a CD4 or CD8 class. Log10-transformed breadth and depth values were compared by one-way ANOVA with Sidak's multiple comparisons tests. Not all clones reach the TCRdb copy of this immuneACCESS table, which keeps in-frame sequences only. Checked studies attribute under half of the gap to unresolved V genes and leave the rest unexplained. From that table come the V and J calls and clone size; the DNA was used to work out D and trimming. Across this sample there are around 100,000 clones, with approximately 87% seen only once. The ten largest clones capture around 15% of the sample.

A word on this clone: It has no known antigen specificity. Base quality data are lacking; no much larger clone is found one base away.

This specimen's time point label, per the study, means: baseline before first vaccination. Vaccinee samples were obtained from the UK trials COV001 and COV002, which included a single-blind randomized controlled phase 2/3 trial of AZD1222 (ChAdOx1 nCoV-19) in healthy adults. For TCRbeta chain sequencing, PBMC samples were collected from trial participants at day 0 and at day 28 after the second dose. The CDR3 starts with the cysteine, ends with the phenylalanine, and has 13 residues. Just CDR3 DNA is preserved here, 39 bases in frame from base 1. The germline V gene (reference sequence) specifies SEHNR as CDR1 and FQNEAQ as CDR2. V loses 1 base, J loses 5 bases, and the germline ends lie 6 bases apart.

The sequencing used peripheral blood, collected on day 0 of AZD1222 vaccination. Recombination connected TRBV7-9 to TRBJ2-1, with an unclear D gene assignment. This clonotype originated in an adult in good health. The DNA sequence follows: TGTGCCAGCAGCTTAGGGGCCGACAATGAGCAGTTCTTC. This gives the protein CASSLGADNEQFF.